The entry that follows covers one TCR beta chain sequence. In its sample, this clone was seen once. Its antigen target is currently unknown. Per-nucleotide qualities are absent, and no much larger clonotype sits a single base away. The data stem from a study of control samples from healthy donors and cancer patients (dated by TCRdb to 2020 to 2021). The CDR3 contains 16 residues, cysteine and phenylalanine counted. The sequence is cut down to CDR3 DNA, 48 bases in frame from base 1. The CDR1 and CDR2 encoded by the germline V gene are SGHVS and FQNEAQ. Trimming removed 6 bases from V and 1 base from J, leaving 18 bases between the germline ends. Library preparation used the immunoSEQ multiplex PCR assay. TCRdb took over this immuneACCESS table, retaining in-frame rearrangements with V and J assigned. Such tables are incomplete; in checked studies, under half of the missing clones stem from an unresolved V gene, and the remainder is unexplained. The sample table lists tens of thousands of clones, more than 75% of them with a count of one. About 3% of the sample goes to the ten largest clones.

This chain joins TRBV7-8 to TRBJ2-5; TRBD1 is a possible D gene, resting on 6 matching bases. Sequencing was performed on PBMCs. This clonotype was sampled from a woman aged 50 to 65 with lung cancer. The CDR3 region has the sequence CASSQGRRSGQETQYF. The sequenced DNA is TGTGCCAGCAGTCAGGGGAGACGATCTGGCCAAGAGACCCAGTACTTC.